The sequence of this TCR beta chain was determined in a study of cytomegalovirus exposure and HLA in healthy donors. Regarding the study as a whole: It was taken for granted in presence/absence analyses that sequencing depth across donors was roughly uniform. The Asian-associated ancestry cluster reportedly had fewer N-insertions than the approximately 670-donor mean in a later analysis. It was in a later analysis that TCR association rates were seen to vary by HLA locus, highest for DRB1 and lowest for HLA-C.

Germline V CDR1 and CDR2: MGHRA, YSYEKL. The CDR3 runs 15 residues. Trimming shortened V by 4 bases and J by 7 bases, and 14 bases separated the two germline ends. Use of 60 Vbeta and 13 Jbeta primers characterized the PCR. This table comes from immunoSEQ multiplex PCR, and its TCRdb copy is limited to in-frame clones, with some not included. Recorded here are roughly 57,000 clones; the top ten clones represent under 15%. Details on this clone: Its specificity is unknown.

This TCR was recovered from a man younger than 35 in good health and CMV-seropositive. The sequencing input was PBMCs. The chain couples TRBV4-1 to TRBJ1-6; D gene ambiguous. This CDR3 is CASSRVGLLNSPLHF. The CDR3 nucleotides read TGCGCCAGCAGCCGAGTTGGTCTCTTGAATTCACCCCTCCACTTT.